The 14 T cell receptor beta chains below were found in one sample sequenced in a study of beta chain features in type 1 diabetes. Of the isolated RNA, all was reverse transcribed, and so the sequenced material was expressed TCRB transcripts. Repertoires were generated with immunoSEQ multiplex PCR, while TCRdb's copy carries only in-frame clones and drops some. The data hold roughly 230,000 clones, with 9.6% observed a single time. Sequenced sample: naive CD4+ T cells from blood. All receptors come from a woman aged 18-29 years in good health.

This clone appeared many times. The CDR3 here is CASRAPGLAGGEQYF. For the CDR3, the DNA is TGTGCCAGCAGGGCCCCGGGACTAGCGGGAGGCGAGCAGTACTTC. J is TRBJ2-7 and V is TRBV7-9, with TRBD2 identical over 15 bases. V shed 6 bases, J shed 6 bases, and the junction held 6 bases outside the gene matches. The CDR3 sequence is 15 residues long. Germline CDR1 reads SEHNR; CDR2 reads FQNEAQ (reference sequence).

This clone was seen more than once but under ten times. V is TRBV10-3 and J is TRBJ1-3; D is ambiguous. V lost 8 bases and J lost 2, with 7 bases in between. CDR3 length: 12 amino acids. The germline V gene encodes CDR1 ENHRY and CDR2 SYGVKD. In nucleotides, the CDR3 is TGTGCCATCCTAAGTCCTGGAAACACCATATATTTT. Translation: CAILSPGNTIYF.

The chain couples TRBV28 to TRBJ2-7; 14 bases line up with TRBD2. Germline assignment: CDR1 MDHEN and CDR2 SYDVKM. The CDR3 spans 18 residues. V shed 7 bases, J shed 7 bases, and the junction held 18 bases outside the gene matches. The chain's CDR3 is CASTRRATSGRAGGEQYF. The CDR3, as DNA: TGTGCCAGCACGCGGCGGGCGACTAGCGGGAGGGCCGGTGGTGAGCAGTACTTC.

This clone appeared a few times. The chain couples TRBV5-1 to TRBJ1-2, with a possible D match to TRBD1 (6 bases). The germline V gene encodes CDR1 SGHRS and CDR2 YFSETQ. The CDR3 covers 14 residues. The ends were cut back, 0 bases at V and 6 bases at J, with 12 bases in the middle. The CDR3 loop reads CASSLEQGGDGYTF. Written as DNA, the CDR3 is TGCGCCAGCAGCTTGGAACAGGGTGGCGATGGCTACACCTTC.

The sample holds a few counts of this clone. The rearrangement links TRBV6-4 to TRBJ2-1; 9 positions agree with TRBD2. Germline CDR1 MRHNA, CDR2 SNTAGT. The CDR3 length is 15 residues. Trimming took 3 bases from V and 0 from J; bases not matched to a gene: 0. This CDR3 is CASSEAGGSYNEQFF. CDR3 in DNA: TGTGCCAGCAGTGAAGCGGGGGGCTCCTACAATGAGCAGTTCTTC.

The genes are TRBV7-2 and TRBJ1-1, with D unresolved. With 1 base removed from V and 4 bases from J, the gap between germline ends came to 7 bases. CDR1 and CDR2 from the germline V gene are SGHTA and FQGNSA. The CDR3 sequence is 13 residues long. The CDR3 is CASSLDAFTEAFF. In DNA form, the CDR3 reads TGTGCCAGCAGCTTAGATGCGTTCACTGAAGCTTTCTTT.

The CDR3 DNA is TGTGCCAGCAGCATACCCCAGGCTGCTAGCCGCGAGCAGTACTTC. Its protein product is CASSIPQAASREQYF. This chain connects TRBV6-6 to TRBJ2-7, with D perhaps TRBD2 (5 bases). CDR3 size: 15 residues. Deletions cut 6 bases from V and 6 bases from J, with 21 bases between. Germline lookup yields CDR1 MNHNY and CDR2 SVGAGI (reference sequence).

This clone has a handful of counts. The CDR3 DNA is TGTGCCAGCAGCGTAGGGAGCCGTGCAACTAATGAAAAACTGTTTTTT. This encodes CASSVGSRATNEKLFF. The chain is built from TRBV9 and TRBJ1-4, with D unclear. The CDR3 contains 16 residues. The germline gives CDR1 SGDLS, CDR2 YYNGEE. The ends were cut back, 0 bases at V and 0 bases at J, with 9 bases in the middle.

The chain carries TRBV5-1 and TRBJ2-1; unclear D gene. The CDR3 sequence is 13 residues long. Germline lookup yields CDR1 SGHRS and CDR2 YFSETQ. The V end was cut by 4 bases, the J end by 4 bases, with 9 bases between. The CDR3 loop reads CASSPLPYNEQFF. CDR3 bases: TGCGCCAGCAGCCCACTTCCGTACAATGAGCAGTTCTTC. The variable domain in full, with the rest retrieved from reference TRBV5-1 and TRBJ2-1, is KAGVTQTPRYLIKTRGQQVTLSCSPISGHRSVSWYQQTPGQGLQFLFEYFSETQRNKGNFPGRFSGRQFSNSRSEMNVSTLELGDSALYLCASSPLPYNEQFFGPGTRLTVL.

This sequence joins TRBV4-3 and TRBJ2-3, with D tentatively TRBD2 (5 bases). The ends were cut back, 3 bases at V and 2 bases at J, with 12 bases in the middle. This CDR3 spans 15 amino acids. Germline V gives CDR1 LGHNA, CDR2 YSLEER. CDR3 sequence (DNA): TGCGCCAGCAGCCATCCCGGACTCTTCACAGATACGCAGTATTTT. This encodes CASSHPGLFTDTQYF.

The chain has TRBV11-2 and TRBJ1-3, with 7 bases identical to TRBD1. Germline loops: CDR1 SGHAT, CDR2 FQNNGV. The CDR3 is 14 residues long. V gave up 6 bases and J gave up 1 base; unmatched junction bases: 3. The CDR3 is CASSTGVSGNTIYF. The CDR3, as DNA: TGTGCCAGCAGTACAGGGGTGTCTGGAAACACCATATATTTT.

The genes are TRBV19 and TRBJ1-4; 10 positions match TRBD1. Germline V gives CDR1 LNHDA, CDR2 SQIVND (reference sequence). Trimming at V came to 4 bases and at J to 3 bases, leaving 14 bases not matched to a gene. The CDR3 contains 19 residues. The CDR3 spells CASSRNVRDRGVANEKLFF. Here the CDR3 DNA reads TGTGCCAGTAGTAGGAACGTCCGGGACAGGGGAGTAGCTAATGAAAAACTGTTTTTT.

The chain uses TRBV2 and TRBJ2-5; TRBD1 matches at 9 bases. Trimming removed 5 bases from V and 4 bases from J; junction bases left unmatched: 8. CDR1 is SNHLY and CDR2 is FYNNEI in the germline V gene. This CDR3 region has 15 residues. In DNA form, the CDR3 reads TGTGCCAGCAGTCTAGGGACAGGGTGGGGAGAGACCCAGTACTTC. Protein product: CASSLGTGWGETQYF.

This chain uses TRBV6-1 with TRBJ2-7; D is undetermined. The germline gives CDR1 MNHNS, CDR2 SASEGT. This CDR3 region has 15 residues. V lost 1 base and J 2 bases, leaving 12 bases between the germline ends. CDR3 bases: TGTGCCAGCAGTGAAGGATTGGGCAGGACCTACGAGCAGTACTTC. This encodes CASSEGLGRTYEQYF.